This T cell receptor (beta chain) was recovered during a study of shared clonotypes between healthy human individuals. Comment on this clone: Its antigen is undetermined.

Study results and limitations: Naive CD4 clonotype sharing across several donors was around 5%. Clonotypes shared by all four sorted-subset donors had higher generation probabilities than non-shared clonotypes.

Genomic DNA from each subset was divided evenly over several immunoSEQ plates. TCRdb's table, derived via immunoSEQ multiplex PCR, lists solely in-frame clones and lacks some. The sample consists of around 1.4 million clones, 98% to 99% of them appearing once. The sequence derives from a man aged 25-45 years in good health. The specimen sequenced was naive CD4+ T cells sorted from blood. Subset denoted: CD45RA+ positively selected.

In nucleotides, the CDR3 is TGCGCCAGCAGCTTGGGTATCGTAGGACAGGGCGAAGAAAAACTGTTTTTT. It codes for CASSLGIVGQGEEKLFF. This chain joins TRBV5-1 and TRBJ1-4; 8 bases map to TRBD1. Germline V lookup: CDR1 SGHRS, CDR2 YFSETQ. The CDR3 has 17 residues. The J segment lost 8 bases and the V segment lost 0 bases, leaving 12 bases of the junction unmatched.